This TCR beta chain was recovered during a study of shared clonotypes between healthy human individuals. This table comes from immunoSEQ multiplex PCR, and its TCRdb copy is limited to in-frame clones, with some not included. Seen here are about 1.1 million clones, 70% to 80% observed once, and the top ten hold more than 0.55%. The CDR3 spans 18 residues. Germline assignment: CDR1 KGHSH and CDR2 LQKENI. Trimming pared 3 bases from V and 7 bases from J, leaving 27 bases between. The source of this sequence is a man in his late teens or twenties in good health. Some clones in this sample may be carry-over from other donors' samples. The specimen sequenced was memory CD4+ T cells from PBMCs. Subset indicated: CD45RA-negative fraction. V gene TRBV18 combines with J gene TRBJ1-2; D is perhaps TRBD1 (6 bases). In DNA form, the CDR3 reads TGTGCCAGCTCACCCCGGAGTGGGGGGCCGTCCGGGTTGCTTGGCTACACCTTC. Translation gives CASSPRSGGPSGLLGYTF.